A selection of T cell receptor beta chains follows, all from one sample in a study of blood T cell repertoires in COVID-19. Produced via immunoSEQ multiplex PCR; TCRdb's table is partial and in-frame only. The table includes around 120,000 clones, around 80% detected once. Sample: peripheral blood. These receptors were obtained from a woman older than 75 with acute or convalescent COVID-19. Both conserved end residues are part of each CDR3. Fields, in order: J gene, V gene, CDR3 protein.

TRBJ1-5,TRBV29-1,CSVVIDGVSNQPQHF
TRBJ1-1,TRBV5-1,CASSLEGAPLKEAFF
TRBJ1-2,TRBV21-1,CASSKALDEHYGYTF
TRBJ1-1,TRBV2,CASSLQGLNTEAFF
TRBJ2-7,TRBV21-1,CASSKEGAHYEQYF
TRBJ1-6,TRBV18,CASSPDRGSPLHF
TRBJ1-6,TRBV6-5,CASSQDRGSSPLHF
TRBJ2-1,TRBV24-1,CATSRAGKDIEQFF
TRBJ2-5,TRBV27,CASSFGGFETQYF
TRBJ1-1,TRBV19,CASSSRANTEAFF
TRBJ2-5,TRBV7-9,CASSNNEVAGGPGETQYF
TRBJ1-4,TRBV5-1,CASSSGGNEKLFF
TRBJ2-2,TRBV7-2,CASSSVTSFPGELFF
TRBJ1-1,TRBV4-3,CASSQEQGVGEAFF
TRBJ2-5,TRBV5-1,CASSLSTGETQYF
TRBJ1-1,TRBV11-2,CASSLGWTGGRNTEAFF
TRBJ2-7,TRBV2,CASTGTGQYEQYF
TRBJ1-1,TRBV29-1,CSGVGQAYTEAFF
TRBJ1-4,TRBV5-1,CASSLPGGSSNEKLFF
TRBJ2-5,TRBV19,CASSMQGQETQYF
TRBJ2-7,TRBV28,CASSWDLAGGSYEQYF
TRBJ1-1,TRBV30,CAWAQGTEAFF
TRBJ2-7,TRBV18,CASSPGEGEQYF
TRBJ1-1,TRBV4-3,CASSQGGLDTEAFF
TRBJ1-5,TRBV28,CASSLAAGNQPQHF
TRBJ1-5,TRBV4-2,CASSQDRVGAHQPQHF
TRBJ2-3,TRBV7-9,CASSTNTAGTGSTDTQYF
TRBJ1-5,TRBV10-2,CATSDRGNNQPQHF
TRBJ1-2,TRBV10-3,CAISEPRGFIGYTF
TRBJ1-4,TRBV9,CASSLRGTTNEKLFF
TRBJ2-7,TRBV11-2,CASSSDRVNYEQYF
TRBJ2-2,TRBV18,CASSPYPGDGELFF
TRBJ1-5,TRBV6-4,CASSDSRTGANQPQHF
TRBJ2-2,TRBV3-1/TRBV3-2,CASSQGGPGLAAGELFF
TRBJ2-7,TRBV7-2,CASRLALSSYEQYF
TRBJ1-5,TRBV28,CASSSETEVNQPQHF
TRBJ1-5,TRBV6-6,CASTGPGNSNQPQHF
TRBJ2-1,TRBV11-2,CASSFTRGENEQFF
TRBJ1-1,TRBV11-2,CASSFSEMNTEAFF
TRBJ2-5,TRBV4-1,CASSQEKLAQETQYF
TRBJ2-5,TRBV6-5,CASRQDRRTGTQYF
TRBJ1-5,TRBV5-1,CASSLSGESNQPQHF
TRBJ1-3,TRBV5-4,CASSGGGLKGLENTIYF
TRBJ2-2,TRBV2,CASTGENTGELFF
TRBJ1-2,TRBV6-2/TRBV6-3,CASSYSDRDNYGYTF